Shown below are 18 T cell receptor beta chains from a single sample sequenced in a study of blood T cells in healthy people across ages. A second PCR of about 7 to 11 cycles used a sample-barcoded 5' primer and a J-beta primer mix. A single record per CDR3 protein comes from TCRdb applying MiXCR to the 5' RACE reads. The repertoire holds 760,000 or so distinct CDR3 sequences, with approximately 25% as singletons. Another study also made use of these data, one on T cells of mothers and their children.

What was sequenced was blood. The receptors come from a boy aged 10-17 years in good health.

In nucleotides, the CDR3 is TGCAGCGTTGAAGTGGTAGCGGGATCTCATGAGCAGTTCTTC. It specifies CSVEVVAGSHEQFF. V is TRBV29-1 and J is TRBJ2-5; 8 positions match TRBD2. TRBJ2-1 explains the end of the DNA better; the J call may be wrong. CDR3 length equals 14 residues. CDR1 and CDR2 from the germline V gene are SQVTM and ANQGSEA.

The V and J genes are TRBV25-1 and TRBJ2-5, with 7 bases identical to TRBD2. This CDR3 region has 19 residues. Germline V gene lookup returns CDR1 MGHDK and CDR2 SYGVNS. With V trimmed by 2 bases and J by 5 bases, 20 bases remained unmatched. CDR3 nucleotide sequence: TGTGCCAGCAGTGAACGAGAGGGAGGAGGAGCGGGGCTGCGGGAGACCCAGTACTTC. Translating it yields CASSEREGGGAGLRETQYF.

This chain uses TRBV5-4 with TRBJ2-5; D remains ambiguous. The length of the CDR3 is 13 residues. The germline V and J ends were trimmed by 6 bases and 3 bases, with 12 bases remaining between them. The germline V gene encodes CDR1 SGHNT and CDR2 YYREEE (reference sequence). The CDR3 DNA reads TGTGCCAGCAAAGGACGAGGAGAAGAGACCCAGTACTTC. This encodes CASKGRGEETQYF.

In this sample, this clonotype turned up a few times. The CDR3 region is CASSLAGTSNEQFF. The CDR3 region has the DNA TGTGCCAGCAGTTTAGCGGGGACCAGCAATGAGCAGTTCTTC. V and J are TRBV27 and TRBJ2-1, with D maybe TRBD2 (6 bases). The CDR3 covers 14 residues. Germline values: CDR1 MNHEY, CDR2 SMNVEV (reference sequence). V lost 2 bases and J lost 6, with 11 bases in between.

The V gene is TRBV5-1, the J gene TRBJ2-5, with a tentative D call TRBD2 (7 bases). The DNA end is more similar to TRBJ2-1, so the J call may be wrong. CDR3 length: 20 amino acids. Germline V gene lookup returns CDR1 SGHRS and CDR2 YFSETQ. CDR3 sequence (DNA): TGCGCCAGCAGCTTGGTCACTACCTCCCAACGGGGGGCCGGGATCAATGAGCAGTTCTTC. It translates to CASSLVTTSQRGAGINEQFF.

This chain joins TRBV29-1 and TRBJ2-1, with TRBD2 matching 9 bases. The ends lost 7 bases at V and 7 bases at J; junction bases unmatched: 8. Per germline, CDR1 SQVTM and CDR2 ANQGSEA. The CDR3 has 13 amino acids. CDR3 in amino acids: CSAPGTSSNEQFF. The CDR3 coding sequence is TGCAGCGCTCCTGGGACTAGCTCGAATGAGCAGTTCTTC.

The chain uses TRBV5-1 and TRBJ2-3, with D perhaps matching TRBD1 (6 bases). Germline lookup yields CDR1 SGHRS and CDR2 YFSETQ. Trimming removed 1 base at V and 3 bases at J, with 9 bases between. The CDR3 runs 14 residues. CDR3 nucleotide sequence: TGCGCCAGCAGCTTGTTTACAGGGACAGATACGCAGTATTTT. Residues: CASSLFTGTDTQYF.

The sample holds a few counts of this clonotype. This chain links TRBV28 with TRBJ2-7; possibly TRBD1 for D (6 bases). The DNA end is more similar to TRBJ2-5, so the J call may be wrong. The germline gives CDR1 MDHEN, CDR2 SYDVKM. CDR3 length: 11 amino acids. In DNA form, the CDR3 reads TGTGCCAAACGGACAGTAGAGACCCAGTACTTC. Amino acids: CAKRTVETQYF.

The gene calls are TRBV5-1 and TRBJ2-5; either TRBD1 or TRBD2 may fit D (6 bases each). CDR3 size: 14 residues. Germline CDR1 SGHRS, CDR2 YFSETQ. V dropped 0 bases and J dropped 4 bases, with 10 bases sitting between them. The CDR3 reads CASSLGQEGETQYF. The CDR3 bases are TGCGCCAGCAGCTTGGGACAGGAGGGAGAGACCCAGTACTTC.

The chain links TRBV29-1 to TRBJ1-1; tentatively, D is TRBD1 (5 bases). The germline gives CDR1 SQVTM, CDR2 ANQGSEA. The CDR3 consists of 13 residues. Trimming pared 1 base from V and 5 bases from J, leaving 11 bases between. This CDR3 is CSVEGQRRTEAFF. In DNA, the CDR3 is TGCAGCGTTGAAGGACAGCGAAGGACTGAAGCTTTCTTT.

The V gene is TRBV20-1, the J gene TRBJ1-6; TRBD1 is a possible D gene (5 bases). The CDR3 extends over 16 amino acids. The V end was cut by 6 bases, the J end by 4 bases, with 19 bases between. Germline CDR1 is DFQATT and CDR2 is SNEGSKA (reference sequence). As DNA, the CDR3 is TGCAGTGCGAGGCGGTCTCCACAGGATTATAATTCACCCCTCCACTTT. It translates to CSARRSPQDYNSPLHF.

The chain uses TRBV25-1 and TRBJ2-5; the D gene is possibly TRBD1 (6 bases). V was cut by 4 bases and J by 5 bases, with 17 bases left in between. Germline values: CDR1 MGHDK, CDR2 SYGVNS. The CDR3 length is 15 residues. CDR3 sequence reads: CASSVGQGPGETQYF. The CDR3 nucleotides are TGTGCCAGCAGTGTGGGGCAGGGGCCCGGGGAGACCCAGTACTTC.

V and J are TRBV29-1 and TRBJ2-7, with D possibly TRBD2 on 6 matching bases. This CDR3 is built from 11 residues. Trimming removed 4 bases at V and 6 bases at J, with 10 bases between. The germline V gene encodes CDR1 SQVTM and CDR2 ANQGSEA. CDR3 protein: CSVALASEQYF. In DNA form, the CDR3 reads TGCAGCGTTGCACTAGCCTCCGAGCAGTACTTC.

A few counts support this clonotype. The chain joins TRBV2 to TRBJ2-2; D may be TRBD1 (6 bases). The V gene lost 7 bases and the J gene lost 2 bases, with 11 bases spanning the gap. Germline V gives CDR1 SNHLY, CDR2 FYNNEI. There are 14 residues in the CDR3. CDR3 nucleotides: TGTGCCAGCATGAGGGGGTCTAACACCGGGGAGCTGTTTTTT. Its translation is CASMRGSNTGELFF.

This clonotype has more than one count but fewer than ten. The V gene is TRBV15, the J gene TRBJ2-7; tentatively, D is TRBD2 (5 bases). The CDR3 sequence is 14 residues long. V shed 0 bases and J shed 3 bases, with 9 bases lying between them. CDR1 and CDR2 (germline): LNHNV, YYDKDF (reference sequence). In DNA, the CDR3 is TGTGCCACCAGCAGAGATCGGACTGGCTACGAGCAGTACTTC. Its translation is CATSRDRTGYEQYF.

The genes are TRBV29-1 and TRBJ1-4; tentative D call: TRBD1 (6 bases). The germline gives CDR1 SQVTM, CDR2 ANQGSEA. The V end lost 7 bases, the J end lost 2 bases, and 11 bases lay between the germline ends. The CDR3 extends over 13 amino acids. This CDR3 is CSAHTGTNEKLFF. The CDR3 DNA reads TGCAGCGCCCATACAGGGACTAATGAAAAACTGTTTTTT.

There are a few counts of this clonotype. V and J are TRBV7-2 and TRBJ2-5; 10 bases fit TRBD2. The last part of the DNA fits TRBJ2-7 better; the J call may be wrong. From germline, CDR1 is SGHTA and CDR2 FQGNSA. The CDR3 has 14 amino acids. The CDR3 sequence is CASNPSGGPYEQYF. The CDR3, as DNA: TGTGCCAGCAACCCTAGCGGGGGACCCTACGAGCAGTACTTC.

The V and J genes are TRBV21-1 and TRBJ2-5. The DNA end is a closer match to TRBJ2-7, so the J assignment may be wrong. TRBV21-1 corresponds to a pseudogene. This CDR3 spans 12 amino acids. The CDR3 loop is CACIPSSYEQYF. DNA for the CDR3: TGTGCCTGCATCCCAAGCTCCTACGAGCAGTACTTC.